This TCR beta chain derives from a study of T-cell memory formation after mild COVID-19. Study-wide results and caveats: A subset of responding clones appeared in pre-infection memory, suggesting cross-reactive memory joined. Whereas later expanders leaned CD4+, clones contracting day 15 to 85 showed a balanced CD4/CD8 makeup. Contracting CD4+ clones sat mainly in CM and EM; CD8+ in EMRA.

CDR3 length equals 14 residues. Germline lookup yields CDR1 SGHVS and CDR2 FQNEAQ. The V gene end was trimmed by 4 bases and the J gene end by 2 bases; junction bases not matched to a gene: 4. Turning to this clonotype: Its matching antigen is unknown.

TCRdb independently ran MiXCR on the 5' RACE reads; one entry per CDR3 protein. The sample has about 400,000 distinct CDR3 sequences, approximately 15% seen once; the top ten hold about 22%. The rearrangement joins TRBV7-8 to TRBJ1-2; TRBD1 matches 7 bases. The sequenced material came from PBMCs or a T cell subset sorted from them (not recorded which). The clonotype originates from a man aged 18 to 29 who had mild COVID-19 (a few samples of this study predate the infection). Cell type and time point are not known. Here the CDR3 reads CASSSDRANYGYTF. Written as DNA, the CDR3 is TGTGCCAGCAGCTCAGACAGGGCAAACTATGGCTACACCTTC.